Below are 32 T cell receptor beta chains sequenced from a single sample in a study of cytomegalovirus exposure and HLA in healthy donors. PCR amplification relied on 60 Vbeta primers (plus 13 Jbeta primers). Assay used: immunoSEQ multiplex PCR; TCRdb lists only in-frame clones, some missing. The table includes more than 150,000 clones, approximately 79% detected once. Sample: PBMCs. The origin of the receptors is a girl aged 10 to 17 in good health and CMV-seropositive.

This clone was seen just once. The genes are TRBV23-1 and TRBJ1-3; TRBD1 agrees at 7 bases. TRBV23-1 falls under the ORF class, with uncertain function. Trimming took 4 bases from V and 0 from J; bases not matched to a gene: 9. The CDR3 contains 17 residues. The DNA of the CDR3 is TGCGCCAGCAGTCTCGCCCCCGACAGGGTCTCTGGAAACACCATATATTTT. It is translated as CASSLAPDRVSGNTIYF.

This clone was seen more than once but under ten times. The J gene is TRBJ2-3, the V gene TRBV7-2; 8 positions agree with TRBD2. This CDR3 is built from 15 residues. J was trimmed by 1 base and V by 5 bases; bases with no gene match: 5. Looked up from germline, CDR1 is SGHTA and CDR2 is FQGNSA. CDR3 DNA sequence: TGTGCCAGCAGCATCGGGGGGGGAGGCACAGATACGCAGTATTTT. Its translation: CASSIGGGGTDTQYF. Filled out from reference TRBV7-2 and TRBJ2-3, the complete variable domain reads GAGVSQSPSNKVTEKGKDVELRCDPISGHTALYWYRQSLGQGLEFLIYFQGNSAPDKSGLPSDRFSAERTGGSVSTLTIQRTQQEDSAVYLCASSIGGGGTDTQYFGPGTRLTVL.

The genes are TRBV2 and TRBJ1-4, with D possibly TRBD1 on 6 matching bases. The CDR3 loop spans 14 amino acids. The V gene's germline CDR1 is SNHLY and CDR2 FYNNEI. V lost 5 bases, J lost 8 bases, and 15 bases lay in between. The CDR3 nucleotides are TGTGCCAGCAGTTCCGGGACACAGCGCGAAAAACTGTTTTTT. Amino acids: CASSSGTQREKLFF.

This chain links TRBV25-1 with TRBJ2-1; TRBD1 matches at 10 bases. Germline CDR1 MGHDK, CDR2 SYGVNS. Germline trimming cut 4 bases from V and 9 bases from J; bases unmatched to any gene: 15. This CDR3 region has 17 residues. In DNA form, the CDR3 reads TGTGCCAGCAGTGGGGACGGGCGGGACAGGGGTCGAGGTGAGCAGTTCTTC. Translated: CASSGDGRDRGRGEQFF.

The CDR3: CASSPLDRIFQPQHF. The CDR3 DNA sequence: TGTGCCAGCAGTCCCCTCGACAGGATTTTTCAGCCCCAGCATTTT. The chain employs TRBV27 and TRBJ1-5; D possibly corresponds to TRBD1 (6 bases). Between the trimmed V and J ends, which lost 5 bases and 6 bases, there was a span of 17 bases. Germline loops: CDR1 MNHEY, CDR2 SMNVEV (reference sequence). The CDR3 is 15 amino acids.

This clone was seen once. The chain links TRBV6-5 to TRBJ1-2, with a tentative D call TRBD1 (6 bases). Germline V CDR1 and CDR2: MNHEY, SVGAGI. CDR3 length: 16 residues. V dropped 2 bases and J dropped 1 base, with 14 bases sitting between them. CDR3 in amino acids: CASSYPLGQINYGYTF. CDR3 DNA: TGTGCCAGCAGTTACCCTCTCGGACAGATTAACTATGGCTACACCTTC.

J is TRBJ2-3 and V is TRBV18, with D possibly being TRBD1 (6 bases). The CDR3 loop spans 15 amino acids. The germline V gene has CDR1 KGHSH and CDR2 LQKENI. V was cut by 1 base and J by 6 bases, with 14 bases left in between. In nucleotides, the CDR3 is TGTGCCAGCTCACCACTAAGGGACATTTCTGATACGCAGTATTTT. Translating it yields CASSPLRDISDTQYF. Full variable domain (rest looked up from reference TRBV18 and TRBJ2-3): NAGVMQNPRHLVRRRGQEARLRCSPMKGHSHVYWYRQLPEEGLKFMVYLQKENIIDESGMPKERFSAEFPKEGPSILRIQQVVRGDSAAYFCASSPLRDISDTQYFGPGTRLTVL.

This chain uses TRBV30 with TRBJ2-7; D is perhaps TRBD1 (6 bases). The CDR3 spans 13 residues. Per the germline V gene, CDR1 is GTSNPN and CDR2 is SVGIG (reference sequence). V lost 0 bases to trimming and J lost 4 bases, with 10 bases between them. For the CDR3, the DNA is TGTGCCTGGAGTGTGACAGGTGGATACGAGCAGTACTTC. Translation gives CAWSVTGGYEQYF. The full variable domain, in which reference TRBV30 and TRBJ2-7 provide the parts outside the CDR3, is SQTIHQWPATLVQPVGSPLSLECTVEGTSNPNLYWYRQAAGRGLQLLFYSVGIGQISSEVPQNLSASRPQDRQFILSSKKLLLSDSGFYLCAWSVTGGYEQYFGPGTRLTVT.

This clone was picked up one time. This chain connects TRBV7-2 to TRBJ2-7, with 8 bases aligning to TRBD1. This CDR3 contains 14 residues. Germline assignment: CDR1 SGHTA and CDR2 FQGNSA. After removal of 5 bases from V and 0 bases from J, the junction contained 3 bases not matched to a gene. Written as DNA, the CDR3 is TGTGCCAGCAGCCGGACAGGGAGCTCCTACGAGCAGTACTTC. This translates into CASSRTGSSYEQYF. Full variable domain (rest looked up from reference TRBV7-2 and TRBJ2-7): GAGVSQSPSNKVTEKGKDVELRCDPISGHTALYWYRQSLGQGLEFLIYFQGNSAPDKSGLPSDRFSAERTGGSVSTLTIQRTQQEDSAVYLCASSRTGSSYEQYFGPGTRLTVT.

This chain links TRBV21-1 with TRBJ1-2. TRBV21-1 is a recognized pseudogene. The CDR3 has 13 residues. The CDR3 DNA reads as TGTGCCAGCAGCAAAGGAGGGAATATCGGCTACACCTTC. Translating gives CASSKGGNIGYTF.

The V call is TRBV7-8, the J call TRBJ2-5; D gene unclear. The V gene's germline CDR1 is SGHVS and CDR2 FQNEAQ. Deletions cut 1 base from V and 6 bases from J, with 3 bases between. CDR3 length: 11 residues. The CDR3 loop reads CASSLGQTQYF. DNA of the CDR3: TGTGCCAGCAGCTTAGGGCAGACCCAGTACTTC.

The rearrangement uses TRBV9 and TRBJ2-7, with unresolved D. Trimming removed 3 bases from V and 3 bases from J, with 10 bases in between. The CDR3 has 13 amino acids. CDR1 is SGDLS, CDR2 YYNGEE, per germline. CDR3: CASSGPLNYEQYF. The CDR3 region has the DNA TGTGCCAGCAGCGGGCCCTTAAACTACGAGCAGTACTTC. Filled out from reference TRBV9 and TRBJ2-7, the complete variable domain reads DSGVTQTPKHLITATGQRVTLRCSPRSGDLSVYWYQQSLDQGLQFLIQYYNGEERAKGNILERFSAQQFPDLHSELNLSSLELGDSALYFCASSGPLNYEQYFGPGTRLTVT.

This clone was observed once. The rearrangement joins TRBV11-2 to TRBJ2-3; 10 bases match TRBD2. V shed 5 bases and J 8 bases; nucleotides not matched to a gene: 10. The CDR3 runs 15 residues. CDR1 and CDR2 from the germline V gene are SGHAT and FQNNGV. The CDR3 DNA follows: TGTGCCAGCAGCCCCCGCAGCGGGGGGGCCGGTACGCAGTATTTT. This sequence encodes CASSPRSGGAGTQYF.

J is TRBJ1-5 and V is TRBV6-1, with D possibly matching TRBD1 (5 bases). CDR3 length: 13 amino acids. Germline V CDR1 and CDR2: MNHNS, SASEGT. V lost 3 bases to trimming and J lost 7 bases, with 10 bases between them. The CDR3 protein is CASSDRGEQPQHF. The CDR3 nucleotides are TGTGCCAGCAGTGACCGGGGGGAACAGCCCCAGCATTTT.

This clone was seen a handful of times. The chain employs TRBV7-8 and TRBJ1-4; D gene unclear. The CDR3 is made up of 13 amino acids. With 5 bases removed from V and 0 bases from J, the gap between germline ends came to 4 bases. CDR1 and CDR2 (germline): SGHVS, FQNEAQ. The CDR3 sequence is CASSLSTNEKLFF. In DNA, the CDR3 is TGTGCCAGCAGCCTCTCAACTAATGAAAAACTGTTTTTT.

The chain has TRBV2 and TRBJ1-4; D is possibly TRBD1 (5 bases). With 8 bases removed from V and 0 bases from J, the gap between germline ends came to 13 bases. CDR3 length equals 15 residues. Germline CDR1 and CDR2: SNHLY and FYNNEI. CDR3 in amino acids: CASGATRATNEKLFF. In DNA form, the CDR3 reads TGTGCCAGCGGGGCCACCCGAGCAACTAATGAAAAACTGTTTTTT.

This clone was observed a handful of times. The V gene is TRBV19, the J gene TRBJ2-7; weak D call: TRBD2 (5 bases). This CDR3 is 15 amino acids long. Trimming took 0 bases from V and 2 from J, leaving 11 bases between them. Germline CDR1 is LNHDA and CDR2 is SQIVND (reference sequence). In DNA form, the CDR3 reads TGTGCCAGTAGTATAGACTGGACTCCACCCTACGAGCAGTACTTC. This codes for CASSIDWTPPYEQYF.

The chain joins TRBV11-3 to TRBJ1-1; D is perhaps TRBD1 (5 bases). V was shortened by 5 bases and J by 1 base, with 8 bases between the two germline ends. Germline CDR1 and CDR2: SGHNT and YENEEA. This CDR3 has 13 amino acids. The CDR3 DNA reads TGTGCCAGCAGCAGCGACAGGAACACTGAAGCTTTCTTT. This codes for CASSSDRNTEAFF.

The chain carries TRBV2 and TRBJ1-3, with TRBD1 as a possible D gene (6 bases). The V gene's germline CDR1 is SNHLY and CDR2 FYNNEI. The CDR3 has 15 amino acids. Trimming took off 7 bases at V and 2 bases at J, with 15 bases between the two ends. CDR3 DNA: TGTGCCAGCACTTCACAGGGTATAGCTGGAAACACCATATATTTT. The encoded protein is CASTSQGIAGNTIYF.

The V call is TRBV4-3, the J call TRBJ2-4; 8 bases are a match to TRBD2. The CDR3 sequence is 17 residues long. V lost 3 bases, J lost 1 base, and 8 bases stayed unmatched. Looked up from germline, CDR1 is LGHNA and CDR2 is YSLEER. CDR3 DNA sequence: TGCGCCAGCAGCCACCGTAGCGGGGATGCGGCCAAAAACATTCAGTACTTC. This codes for CASSHRSGDAAKNIQYF.

V gene TRBV4-1 combines with J gene TRBJ1-2; 10 bases line up with TRBD1. In germline, CDR1 is MGHRA, CDR2 YSYEKL. This CDR3 contains 17 residues. With V trimmed by 0 bases and J by 4 bases, 8 bases remained unmatched. For the CDR3, the DNA is TGCGCCAGCAGCCAAGAGGGACAGGGGCCCTTGGGCTATGGCTACACCTTC. Protein sequence: CASSQEGQGPLGYGYTF.

The CDR3 loop reads CASSLLSGVSNQPQHF. The DNA of the CDR3 is TGTGCCAGCAGTTTATTATCGGGGGTTAGCAATCAGCCCCAGCATTTT. The gene calls are TRBV27 and TRBJ1-5; tentative D call: TRBD1 (5 bases). CDR1 and CDR2 (germline): MNHEY, SMNVEV (reference sequence). V was cut by 1 base and J by 0 bases, with 10 bases left in between. The CDR3 spans 16 residues.

V usage is TRBV19 and J usage is TRBJ2-1, with 7 positions matching TRBD1. J lost 2 bases, V lost 5 bases, and 3 bases had no gene match. Germline-derived CDR1 and CDR2 are LNHDA and SQIVND (reference sequence). There are 14 residues in the CDR3. CDR3 sequence: CASSRDSTYNEQFF. The DNA for the CDR3 is TGTGCCAGTAGTCGGGACAGCACCTACAATGAGCAGTTCTTC.

The chain carries TRBV19 and TRBJ2-7, with D possibly TRBD2 on 6 matching bases. Germline assignment: CDR1 LNHDA and CDR2 SQIVND (reference sequence). V gave up 0 bases and J gave up 4 bases, with 19 bases separating them. CDR3 length: 17 amino acids. The chain's CDR3 is CASSIDHGGDYRYEQYF. CDR3 DNA sequence: TGTGCCAGTAGTATAGATCACGGGGGAGATTATCGGTACGAGCAGTACTTC.

CDR3 sequence: CSVATIYDNEQFF. The CDR3 DNA follows: TGCAGCGTTGCCACTATATACGACAATGAGCAGTTCTTC. The rearrangement joins TRBV29-1 to TRBJ2-1; no definite D call. The germline gives CDR1 SQVTM, CDR2 ANQGSEA. V gave up 4 bases and J gave up 5 bases, with 12 bases separating them. CDR3 length: 13 residues.

This chain links TRBV5-6 with TRBJ2-2; perhaps TRBD1 as D (6 bases). The CDR3 spans 14 residues. From germline, CDR1 is SGHDT and CDR2 YYEEEE. The V and J ends lost 0 bases and 13 bases respectively, with 16 bases between them. The chain's CDR3 is CASSLGAGDLSLFF. The DNA of the CDR3 is TGTGCCAGCAGCTTGGGGGCAGGGGACCTCTCGCTGTTTTTT.

CDR3 region: CASSLTGNTIYF. The DNA for the CDR3 is TGTGCCAGCAGCCTGACAGGAAACACCATATATTTT. This sequence joins TRBV5-8 and TRBJ1-3; D is undetermined. Looked up from germline, CDR1 is SGHTS and CDR2 is YDEGEE. The CDR3 covers 12 residues. Trimming pared 4 bases from V and 4 bases from J, leaving 6 bases between.

The chain joins TRBV25-1 to TRBJ2-2; 10 nucleotides agree with TRBD1. This CDR3 has 16 amino acids. From germline, CDR1 is MGHDK and CDR2 SYGVNS. V shed 1 base, J shed 2 bases, and the junction held 1 base outside the gene matches. CDR3 in DNA: TGTGCCAGCAGTGAATGGGACAGGGGAAACACCGGGGAGCTGTTTTTT. It is translated as CASSEWDRGNTGELFF.

This sequence joins TRBV5-4 and TRBJ2-4; a weak D match, TRBD2 (6 bases). Trimming removed 3 bases at V and 3 bases at J, with 13 bases between. CDR1 is SGHNT, CDR2 YYREEE, per germline (reference sequence). This CDR3 comprises 15 residues. Here the CDR3 reads CASSSSEKGKNIQYF. The CDR3 coding sequence is TGTGCCAGCAGCTCTAGCGAGAAGGGCAAAAACATTCAGTACTTC.

The rearrangement links TRBV6-6 to TRBJ1-1; tentative D call: TRBD1 (5 bases). Germline V gene lookup returns CDR1 MNHNY and CDR2 SVGAGI (reference sequence). This CDR3 comprises 14 residues. V lost 8 bases, J lost 4 bases, and 17 bases lay in between. CDR3 bases: TGTGCCAGCGGGGGGGAGAGGGGAGGCACTGAAGCTTTCTTT. Protein product: CASGGERGGTEAFF.

The chain employs TRBV4-1 and TRBJ2-1, with a weak D call TRBD2 (6 bases). Deletions cut 0 bases from V and 9 bases from J, with 21 bases between. This CDR3 is 17 amino acids long. Germline-derived CDR1 and CDR2 are MGHRA and YSYEKL. The CDR3 sequence: CASSQEATAGPGGEQFF. CDR3 nucleotide sequence: TGCGCCAGCAGCCAAGAAGCCACAGCGGGCCCCGGGGGTGAGCAGTTCTTC.

This clone appeared once. The J gene is TRBJ2-2, the V gene TRBV5-1; possible D gene TRBD1, 6 bases. The V end was cut by 0 bases, the J end by 6 bases, with 9 bases between. CDR1 SGHRS and CDR2 YFSETQ come from the germline V gene. CDR3 length: 14 amino acids. CDR3 protein: CASSLDRVAGELFF. The CDR3 DNA reads TGCGCCAGCAGCTTGGACAGGGTGGCCGGGGAGCTGTTTTTT.